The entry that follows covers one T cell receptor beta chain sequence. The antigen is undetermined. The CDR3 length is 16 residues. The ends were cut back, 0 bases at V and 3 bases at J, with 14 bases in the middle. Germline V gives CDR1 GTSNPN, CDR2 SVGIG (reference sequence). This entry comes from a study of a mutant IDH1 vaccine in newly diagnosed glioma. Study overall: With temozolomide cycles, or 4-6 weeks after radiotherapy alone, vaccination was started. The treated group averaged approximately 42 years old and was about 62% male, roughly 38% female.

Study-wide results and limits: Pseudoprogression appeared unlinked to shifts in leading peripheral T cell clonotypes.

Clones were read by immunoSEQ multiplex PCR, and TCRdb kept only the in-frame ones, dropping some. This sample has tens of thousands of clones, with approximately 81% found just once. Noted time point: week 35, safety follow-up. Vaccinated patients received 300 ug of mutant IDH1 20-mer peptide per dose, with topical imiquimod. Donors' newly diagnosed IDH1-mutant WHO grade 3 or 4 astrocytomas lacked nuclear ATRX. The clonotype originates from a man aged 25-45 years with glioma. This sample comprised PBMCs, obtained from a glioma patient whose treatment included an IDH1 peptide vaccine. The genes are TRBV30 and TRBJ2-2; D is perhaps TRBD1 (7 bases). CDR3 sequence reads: CAWSVETGRYTGELFF. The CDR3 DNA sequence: TGTGCCTGGAGTGTAGAGACAGGGAGGTACACCGGGGAGCTGTTTTTT.